A selection of T cell receptor beta chains follows, all from one sample in a study of cytomegalovirus exposure and HLA in healthy donors. Using immunoSEQ multiplex PCR, the repertoire was profiled, and TCRdb retains in-frame clones only, with some absent. Of about 120,000 clones listed, approximately 88% were seen once; the top ten hold about 6.9%. Sequencing input: PBMCs. The receptors were gathered from a woman in her late teens or twenties in good health and CMV-seropositive. Each CDR3 is given with its conserved first and last residue. The D gene is left open where the match is weak. Clone size appears in some rows only: once, few, many, or a class for an expanded clone.

CDR3aa: CASSLLLRDSPLHF
CDR3nt: TGTGCCAGCAGCTTGTTGCTCAGGGATTCACCCCTCCACTTT
j_gene: TRBJ1-6
abundance: few
d_gene: -
v_gene: TRBV5-4
len: 14

CDR3aa: CSVEDLLRGRSIAFF
CDR3nt: TGCAGCGTTGAAGATCTCTTAAGGGGCAGGTCCATCGCTTTCTTT
j_gene: TRBJ1-1
abundance: -
d_gene: -
v_gene: TRBV29-1
len: 15

CDR3aa: CASSLRTGYTDTQYF
CDR3nt: TGCGCCAGCAGCTTGAGGACAGGCTACACAGATACGCAGTATTTT
j_gene: TRBJ2-3
abundance: -
d_gene: TRBD1
v_gene: TRBV5-1
len: 15

CDR3aa: CSVVNYKNTEAFF
CDR3nt: TGCAGCGTCGTTAATTACAAGAACACTGAAGCTTTCTTT
j_gene: TRBJ1-1
abundance: -
d_gene: -
v_gene: TRBV29-1
len: 13

CDR3aa: CASSHRVNQPQHF
CDR3nt: TGTGCCAGCAGTCACAGGGTGAATCAGCCCCAGCATTTT
j_gene: TRBJ1-5
abundance: -
d_gene: -
v_gene: TRBV6-5
len: 13

CDR3aa: CASSAEGTGLVGPPEQYF
CDR3nt: TGTGCCAGCAGTGCCGAGGGGACAGGGTTGGTGGGCCCGCCGGAGCAGTACTTC
j_gene: TRBJ2-7
abundance: -
d_gene: TRBD1
v_gene: TRBV11-3
len: 18

CDR3aa: CASRLSGQVYGYTF
CDR3nt: TGTGCCAGCCGACTTTCGGGACAGGTCTATGGCTACACCTTC
j_gene: TRBJ1-2
abundance: few
d_gene: TRBD1
v_gene: TRBV14
len: 14

CDR3aa: CATSRDGSYEQYF
CDR3nt: TGTGCCACCAGCAGAGACGGTTCCTACGAGCAGTACTTC
j_gene: TRBJ2-7
abundance: -
d_gene: -
v_gene: TRBV15
len: 13

CDR3aa: CAWSGGGFNYGYTF
CDR3nt: TGTGCCTGGAGTGGGGGAGGTTTCAACTATGGCTACACCTTC
j_gene: TRBJ1-2
abundance: -
d_gene: -
v_gene: TRBV30
len: 14

CDR3aa: CASGETGTGYGYTF
CDR3nt: TGTGCCAGCGGGGAGACCGGGACAGGTTATGGCTACACCTTC
j_gene: TRBJ1-2
abundance: few
d_gene: TRBD1
v_gene: TRBV5-6
len: 14

CDR3aa: CASSPKGGEDEKLFF
CDR3nt: TGTGCCAGCTCACCTAAAGGGGGTGAGGATGAAAAACTGTTTTTT
j_gene: TRBJ1-4
abundance: -
d_gene: -
v_gene: TRBV18
len: 15

CDR3aa: CASSSSPSGGARGTGELFF
CDR3nt: TGTGCCAGCAGCTCCTCGCCTAGCGGGGGGGCCCGGGGCACCGGGGAGCTGTTTTTT
j_gene: TRBJ2-2
abundance: -
d_gene: TRBD2
v_gene: TRBV7-8
len: 19

CDR3aa: CASSTSGAYGEQYF
CDR3nt: TGTGCCAGCAGTACGAGCGGGGCTTACGGCGAGCAGTACTTC
j_gene: TRBJ2-7
abundance: -
d_gene: TRBD2
v_gene: TRBV27
len: 14

CDR3aa: CASSEVFGRAVNTEAFF
CDR3nt: TGTGCCAGCAGTGAAGTTTTTGGCAGGGCGGTGAACACTGAAGCTTTCTTT
j_gene: TRBJ1-1
abundance: -
d_gene: -
v_gene: TRBV6-1
len: 17

CDR3aa: CASSQDFQGASGDPEQYF
CDR3nt: TGCGCCAGCAGCCAAGATTTCCAGGGTGCTAGCGGGGATCCCGAGCAGTACTTC
j_gene: TRBJ2-7
abundance: -
d_gene: TRBD2
v_gene: TRBV4-1
len: 18

CDR3aa: CASSAGTETGELFF
CDR3nt: TGTGCCAGCAGTGCCGGGACAGAAACCGGGGAGCTGTTTTTT
j_gene: TRBJ2-2
abundance: -
d_gene: TRBD1
v_gene: TRBV6-4
len: 14

CDR3aa: CASSGQGGFEQYF
CDR3nt: TGTGCCAGCAGTGGACAGGGGGGGTTCGAGCAGTACTTC
j_gene: TRBJ2-7
abundance: -
d_gene: TRBD1
v_gene: TRBV2
len: 13

CDR3aa: CASSSSSGRDNEQFF
CDR3nt: TGTGCCAGCAGCTCATCTAGCGGGAGAGACAATGAGCAGTTCTTC
j_gene: TRBJ2-1
abundance: once
d_gene: TRBD2
v_gene: TRBV7-8
len: 15

CDR3aa: CASSESQASSF
CDR3nt: TGTGCCAGCAGTGAATCGCAGGCTTCATCCTTC
j_gene: TRBJ1-2
abundance: -
d_gene: -
v_gene: TRBV2
len: 11

CDR3aa: CASSLASVYTF
CDR3nt: TGTGCCAGCAGCTTAGCCAGCGTCTACACCTTC
j_gene: TRBJ1-2
abundance: -
d_gene: -
v_gene: TRBV7-2
len: 11

CDR3aa: CASSPMGAGNTEAFF
CDR3nt: TGTGCCAGCAGTCCAATGGGTGCGGGGAACACTGAAGCTTTCTTT
j_gene: TRBJ1-1
abundance: -
d_gene: -
v_gene: TRBV27
len: 15

CDR3aa: CASRPSGRATEAFF
CDR3nt: TGTGCCAGCAGACCCTCGGGCAGGGCCACTGAAGCTTTCTTT
j_gene: TRBJ1-1
abundance: -
d_gene: -
v_gene: TRBV6-5
len: 14

CDR3aa: CASSLEGGRYQPQHF
CDR3nt: TGCGCCAGCAGCTTGGAGGGGGGGCGTTATCAGCCCCAGCATTTT
j_gene: TRBJ1-5
abundance: once
d_gene: -
v_gene: TRBV5-1
len: 15

CDR3aa: CASTNQAGGRNTIYF
CDR3nt: TGTGCCAGTACCAATCAGGCGGGGGGCCGGAACACCATATATTTT
j_gene: TRBJ1-3
abundance: -
d_gene: -
v_gene: TRBV19
len: 15

CDR3aa: CASSLVEGALSIQYF
CDR3nt: TGTGCCAGCAGCCTTGTTGAGGGGGCCCTATCCATTCAGTACTTC
j_gene: TRBJ2-4
abundance: -
d_gene: TRBD1
v_gene: TRBV7-9
len: 15

CDR3aa: CASTPGQGSWAGANVLTF
CDR3nt: TGCGCCAGCACTCCCGGACAGGGGAGTTGGGCTGGGGCCAACGTCCTGACTTTC
j_gene: TRBJ2-6
abundance: -
d_gene: TRBD1
v_gene: TRBV5-1
len: 18

CDR3aa: CASRVGLVGYTF
CDR3nt: TGTGCCAGCAGGGTAGGACTGGTGGGCTACACCTTC
j_gene: TRBJ1-2
abundance: -
d_gene: -
v_gene: TRBV6-5
len: 12

CDR3aa: CASSLKRVPYEQYF
CDR3nt: TGTGCCAGCAGCTTAAAGCGGGTTCCCTACGAGCAGTACTTC
j_gene: TRBJ2-7
abundance: -
d_gene: -
v_gene: TRBV7-8
len: 14

CDR3aa: CASSAGTALDGYTF
CDR3nt: TGTGCCAGCAGCGCCGGGACAGCCTTAGATGGCTACACCTTC
j_gene: TRBJ1-2
abundance: once
d_gene: TRBD1
v_gene: TRBV5-4
len: 14

CDR3aa: CASRPRGANTGELFF
CDR3nt: TGTGCCAGTAGGCCCCGGGGAGCGAACACCGGGGAGCTGTTTTTT
j_gene: TRBJ2-2
abundance: -
d_gene: -
v_gene: TRBV19
len: 15

CDR3aa: CASSPQISGARRGVTIYF
CDR3nt: TGTGCCAGCAGCCCCCAGATCTCGGGCGCAAGAAGGGGCGTCACCATATATTTT
j_gene: TRBJ1-3
abundance: -
d_gene: -
v_gene: TRBV16
len: 18

CDR3aa: CASRDYGTSGGQWETQYF
CDR3nt: TGTGCCAGCCGGGACTACGGGACTAGCGGGGGTCAATGGGAGACCCAGTACTTC
j_gene: TRBJ2-5
abundance: -
d_gene: TRBD2
v_gene: TRBV27
len: 18

CDR3aa: CASKEGSGYNEQFF
CDR3nt: TGTGCCAGCAAGGAGGGATCGGGCTACAATGAGCAGTTCTTC
j_gene: TRBJ2-1
abundance: -
d_gene: -
v_gene: TRBV6-5
len: 14

CDR3aa: CASSRTSSEQFF
CDR3nt: TGTGCCAGCAGCCGGACTAGTAGTGAGCAGTTCTTC
j_gene: TRBJ2-1
abundance: -
d_gene: TRBD2
v_gene: TRBV5-4
len: 12

CDR3aa: CATSRWQGSSGANVLTF
CDR3nt: TGTGCCACCAGCAGGTGGCAGGGGAGCTCTGGGGCCAACGTCCTGACTTTC
j_gene: TRBJ2-6
abundance: -
d_gene: -
v_gene: TRBV15
len: 17

CDR3aa: CASSPRQAGNTIYF
CDR3nt: TGTGCCAGCAGCCCTCGACAGGCTGGAAACACCATATATTTT
j_gene: TRBJ1-3
abundance: -
d_gene: -
v_gene: TRBV14
len: 14

CDR3aa: CASSPGQGNEKLFF
CDR3nt: TGTGCCAGCTCACCGGGACAGGGGAATGAAAAACTGTTTTTT
j_gene: TRBJ1-4
abundance: -
d_gene: TRBD1
v_gene: TRBV18
len: 14

CDR3aa: CASSIGIGIADDQWFF
CDR3nt: TGTGCCAGTAGTATTGGAATCGGGATAGCGGACGATCAATGGTTCTTC
j_gene: TRBJ2-1
abundance: -
d_gene: -
v_gene: TRBV19
len: 16

CDR3aa: CASSPGQTNYGYTF
CDR3nt: TGTGCCAGCTCACCTGGACAGACAAACTATGGCTACACCTTC
j_gene: TRBJ1-2
abundance: -
d_gene: -
v_gene: TRBV18
len: 14

CDR3aa: CASRQTRTVANYGYTF
CDR3nt: TGCGCCAGCAGACAGACTAGGACGGTTGCAAACTATGGCTACACCTTC
j_gene: TRBJ1-2
abundance: -
d_gene: -
v_gene: TRBV4-1
len: 16

CDR3aa: CASSQVGDMSTEAFF
CDR3nt: TGTGCCAGCAGCCAAGTGGGCGACATGTCTACGGAAGCTTTCTTT
j_gene: TRBJ1-1
abundance: -
d_gene: -
v_gene: TRBV4-2
len: 15

CDR3aa: CASSSQGVGSPLHF
CDR3nt: TGCGCCAGCAGTTCCCAAGGGGTCGGGTCACCCCTCCACTTT
j_gene: TRBJ1-6
abundance: -
d_gene: -
v_gene: TRBV5-1
len: 14

CDR3aa: CASSPRGRSGELFF
CDR3nt: TGTGCCAGCTCACCCAGGGGGCGATCCGGGGAGCTGTTTTTT
j_gene: TRBJ2-2
abundance: -
d_gene: TRBD1
v_gene: TRBV18
len: 14

CDR3aa: CASRILASDTQYF
CDR3nt: TGTGCCAGCCGAATACTAGCCTCAGATACGCAGTATTTT
j_gene: TRBJ2-3
abundance: -
d_gene: -
v_gene: TRBV6-5
len: 13

CDR3aa: CAWSRTPGQASTDTQYF
CDR3nt: TGTGCCTGGAGCCGCACCCCGGGACAGGCAAGCACAGATACGCAGTATTTT
j_gene: TRBJ2-3
abundance: -
d_gene: TRBD1
v_gene: TRBV30
len: 17

CDR3aa: CASSPRTSGRRDEQFF
CDR3nt: TGTGCCAGCAGCCCCCGGACTAGCGGGAGAAGGGATGAGCAGTTCTTC
j_gene: TRBJ2-1
abundance: -
d_gene: TRBD2
v_gene: TRBV7-8
len: 16

CDR3aa: CASRAGTGSVTQYF
CDR3nt: TGTGCCAGCAGAGCCGGGACAGGGAGTGTTACGCAGTATTTT
j_gene: TRBJ2-3
abundance: -
d_gene: TRBD1
v_gene: TRBV6-5
len: 14

CDR3aa: CAWSRDRGWFAGELFF
CDR3nt: TGTGCCTGGAGCCGGGACAGGGGATGGTTTGCCGGGGAGCTGTTTTTT
j_gene: TRBJ2-2
abundance: -
d_gene: TRBD1
v_gene: TRBV30
len: 16

CDR3aa: CASSYSTETNTEAFF
CDR3nt: TGTGCCAGCAGTTACTCGACAGAGACTAACACTGAAGCTTTCTTT
j_gene: TRBJ1-1
abundance: -
d_gene: -
v_gene: TRBV6-5
len: 15

CDR3aa: CASSPPGQGVTDTQYF
CDR3nt: TGTGCCAGCTCACCGCCGGGACAGGGGGTAACAGATACGCAGTATTTT
j_gene: TRBJ2-3
abundance: once
d_gene: TRBD1
v_gene: TRBV18
len: 16

CDR3aa: CASSQERGFNSPLHF
CDR3nt: TGCGCCAGCAGCCAAGAAAGGGGATTTAATTCACCCCTCCACTTT
j_gene: TRBJ1-6
abundance: -
d_gene: -
v_gene: TRBV4-1
len: 15

CDR3aa: CASSWGGSSYEQYF
CDR3nt: TGTGCCAGCAGCTGGGGGGGGTCCTCCTACGAGCAGTACTTC
j_gene: TRBJ2-7
abundance: once
d_gene: TRBD2
v_gene: TRBV11-2
len: 14

CDR3aa: CASSLEMTVGYTF
CDR3nt: TGTGCCAGCAGCTTGGAGATGACAGTCGGCTACACCTTC
j_gene: TRBJ1-2
abundance: -
d_gene: -
v_gene: TRBV7-2
len: 13

CDR3aa: CASSFFSGGAYEQYF
CDR3nt: TGTGCCAGCAGCTTTTTTAGCGGGGGGGCCTACGAGCAGTACTTC
j_gene: TRBJ2-7
abundance: -
d_gene: TRBD2
v_gene: TRBV5-4
len: 15

CDR3aa: CASRQQNTEAFF
CDR3nt: TGTGCCAGCAGGCAACAGAACACTGAAGCTTTCTTT
j_gene: TRBJ1-1
abundance: -
d_gene: -
v_gene: TRBV6-5
len: 12